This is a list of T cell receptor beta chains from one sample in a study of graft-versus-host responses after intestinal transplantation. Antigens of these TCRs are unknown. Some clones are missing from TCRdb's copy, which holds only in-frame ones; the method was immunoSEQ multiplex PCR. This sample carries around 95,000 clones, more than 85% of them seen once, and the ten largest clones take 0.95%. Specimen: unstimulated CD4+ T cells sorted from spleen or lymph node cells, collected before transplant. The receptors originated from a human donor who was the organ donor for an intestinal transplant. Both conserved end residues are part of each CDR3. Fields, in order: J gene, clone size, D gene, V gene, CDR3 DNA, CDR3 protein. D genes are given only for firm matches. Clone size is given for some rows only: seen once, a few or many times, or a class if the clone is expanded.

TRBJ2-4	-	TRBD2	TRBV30	TGTGCTTCGGGGAGGGCGGGGAACGCCAAAAACATTCAGTACTTC	CASGRAGNAKNIQYF
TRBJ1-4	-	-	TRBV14	TGTGCCAGCAGCCTTAGCCATGAAAAACTGTTTTTT	CASSLSHEKLFF
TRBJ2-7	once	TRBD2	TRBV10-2	TGCGCCAGCAGGGGACTAGACTACGAGCAGTACTTC	CASRGLDYEQYF
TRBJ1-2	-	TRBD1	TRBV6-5	TGTGCCAGCGGACGGGACAGAGCTGGCTACACCTTC	CASGRDRAGYTF
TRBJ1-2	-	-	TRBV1	TGCACCAGCAGCCAAGCCCCTCACTGGCGGTTGCACGACTATGGCTACACCTTC	CTSSQAPHWRLHDYGYTF
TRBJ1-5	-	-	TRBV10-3	TGTGCCACCACAGGTCAGGGTACGAATCAGCCCCAGCATTTT	CATTGQGTNQPQHF
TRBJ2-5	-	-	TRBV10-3	TGTGCCATCAGTGTCAACCCCGATCCTGGGACCCAGTACTTC	CAISVNPDPGTQYF
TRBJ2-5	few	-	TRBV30	TGTGCCTGGAGCAGGACAGTCCAAGAGACCCAGTACTTC	CAWSRTVQETQYF
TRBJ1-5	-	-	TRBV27	TGTGCCAGCAGTTTAGAGGTAAAGGGTCAGCCCCAGCATTTT	CASSLEVKGQPQHF
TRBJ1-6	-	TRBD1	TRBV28	TGTGCCAGCAGACCATGGGGGACAGGGAGAAATTCACCCCTCCACTTT	CASRPWGTGRNSPLHF
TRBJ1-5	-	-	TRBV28	TGTGCCAGCAATAGTCCTGATAGCAATCAGCCCCAGCATTTT	CASNSPDSNQPQHF
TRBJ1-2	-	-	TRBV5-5	TGTGCCAGCAGCTCCGATGCGGGGTCAGGGTATGGCTACACCTTC	CASSSDAGSGYGYTF
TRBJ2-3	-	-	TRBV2	TGTGCCAGCAGTGAATTATGGGGACTGGGCGGAGTACGGTATTTT	CASSELWGLGGVRYF
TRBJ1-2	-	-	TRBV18	TGTGCCAGCTCACCTACCCTTAATGGCCCGGCGGGCTACACCTTC	CASSPTLNGPAGYTF
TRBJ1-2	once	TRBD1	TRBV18	TGTGCCAGCTCACCCCCGGGAAACAGGGGACTCGGCTACACCTTC	CASSPPGNRGLGYTF
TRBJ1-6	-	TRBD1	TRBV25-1	TGTGCCAGCAGTGAGCCCTTGGGACAGATTAATTCACCCCTCCACTTT	CASSEPLGQINSPLHF
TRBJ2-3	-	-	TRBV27	TGTGCCAGCAGCACCAATCCTGGGTGGACTAGCACAGATACGCAGTATTTT	CASSTNPGWTSTDTQYF
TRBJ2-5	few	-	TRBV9	TGTGCCAGCAGCGCCAGACAGGGCGGGAGAGAGACCCAGTACTTC	CASSARQGGRETQYF
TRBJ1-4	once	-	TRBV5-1	TGCGCCAGCAGCTTATCGGGTGGAGGGGAAAAACTGTTTTTT	CASSLSGGGEKLFF
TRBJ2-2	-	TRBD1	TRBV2	TGTGCCAGCAGTGAAAGGGCAGGGGGCTCTAGGGAGCTGTTTTTT	CASSERAGGSRELFF
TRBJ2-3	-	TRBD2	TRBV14	TGTGCCAGCAGCCAAGATTTAGCGGGCCCTCCGGTAGATACGCAGTATTTT	CASSQDLAGPPVDTQYF
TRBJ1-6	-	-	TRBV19	TGTGCCAGTAAGAAAGTGTGGGGGGGTATAGGTTCACCCCTCCACTTT	CASKKVWGGIGSPLHF
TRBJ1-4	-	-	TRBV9	TGTGCCAGCAGCGTACTCCCACAGGGCGGTAATGAAAAACTGTTTTTT	CASSVLPQGGNEKLFF
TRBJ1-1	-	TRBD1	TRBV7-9	TGTGCCAGCAACGGACTACAGGGGCTAAACACTGAAGCTTTCTTT	CASNGLQGLNTEAFF
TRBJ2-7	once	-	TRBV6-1	TGTGCCAGCGTGCTGGGGCTGGTAGGTTACGAGCAGTACTTC	CASVLGLVGYEQYF
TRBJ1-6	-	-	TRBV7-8	TGTGCCAGCAGCGATAGGAGGGGCAGAGATGATAATTCACCCCTCCACTTT	CASSDRRGRDDNSPLHF
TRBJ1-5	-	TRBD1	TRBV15	TGTGCCACCAGGCGGACAGGGAACGGGCCCCAGCATTTT	CATRRTGNGPQHF
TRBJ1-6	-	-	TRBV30	TGTGCCTGGATGGGACCAGGGGCGAATTCACCCCTCCACTTT	CAWMGPGANSPLHF
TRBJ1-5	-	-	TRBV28	TGTGCCAGCAGCCCAACACAGGGCAGGCAGCCCCAGCATTTT	CASSPTQGRQPQHF
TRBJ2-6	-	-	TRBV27	TGTGCCAGCAGTTTACACGGGACTGGGGCCAACGTCCTGACTTTC	CASSLHGTGANVLTF
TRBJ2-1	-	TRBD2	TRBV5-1	TGCGCCAGCATTATAGGCGGGGGGACATACAATGAGCAGTTCTTC	CASIIGGGTYNEQFF
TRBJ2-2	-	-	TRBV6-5	TGTGCCAGCAGTGATAGACATCCCGGGGAGCTGTTTTTT	CASSDRHPGELFF
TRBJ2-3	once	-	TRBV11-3	TGTGCCAGCAGCTATCGTGCAGGGCTCATCACAGATACGCAGTATTTT	CASSYRAGLITDTQYF
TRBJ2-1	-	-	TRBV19	TGTGCCAGTAGTATAGGGGAGGGGGATGAGCAGTTCTTC	CASSIGEGDEQFF
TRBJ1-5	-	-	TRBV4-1	TGCGCCAGCAGCCAAGAGTCAACAGGCAATAGCAATCAGCCCCAGCATTTT	CASSQESTGNSNQPQHF
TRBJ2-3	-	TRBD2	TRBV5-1	TGCGCCAGCAGCTTGCGTAGCGGGGGGGCTTTTAGCACAGATACGCAGTATTTT	CASSLRSGGAFSTDTQYF
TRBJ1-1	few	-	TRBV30	TGTGCCTGGGGCCCCCACACGAGGGGGACTGAAGCTTTCTTT	CAWGPHTRGTEAFF
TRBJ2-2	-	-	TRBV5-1	TGCGCCAGCAGCTTGGAGGCGGGGTGGACCGGGGAGCTGTTTTTT	CASSLEAGWTGELFF
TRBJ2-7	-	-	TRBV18	TGTGCCAGCTCATCTACAGGCGCGCGGTTCGAGCAGTACTTC	CASSSTGARFEQYF
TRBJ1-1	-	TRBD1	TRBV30	TGTGCCTGGAGTGTCCCAGGGGGCTTGGCAGGGAACACTGAAGCTTTCTTT	CAWSVPGGLAGNTEAFF
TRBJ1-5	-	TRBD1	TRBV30	TGTGCCTGGAGCTCGGCACAGGGACAGTATAGCAATCAGCCCCAGCATTTT	CAWSSAQGQYSNQPQHF
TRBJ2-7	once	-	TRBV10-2	TGCGCCAGCAGTGAGCCTCTAGCTGCCTTCTCCTACGAGCAGTACTTC	CASSEPLAAFSYEQYF
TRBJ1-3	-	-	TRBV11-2	TGTGCCAGCAGCTTAGGTTCGCCAGGAAACACCATATATTTT	CASSLGSPGNTIYF
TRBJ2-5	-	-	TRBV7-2	TGTGCCAGCAGCTCCGCCGGGACCCAGTACTTC	CASSSAGTQYF
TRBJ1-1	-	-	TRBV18	TGTGCCAGCTCGCCCCAATTCGGGACTGAAGCTTTCTTT	CASSPQFGTEAFF
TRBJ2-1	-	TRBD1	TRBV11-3	TGTGCCAGCAGCCCATCCTGGACAGGGGAACACAATGAGCAGTTCTTC	CASSPSWTGEHNEQFF
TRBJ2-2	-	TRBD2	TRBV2	TGTGCCAGCAGTGAGGGGGCTAGCGGGGTCGGGGAGCTGTTTTTT	CASSEGASGVGELFF
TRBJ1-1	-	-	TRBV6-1	TGTGCCAGCGGGGCCCTTATGAACACTGAAGCTTTCTTT	CASGALMNTEAFF
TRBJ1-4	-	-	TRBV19	TGTGCCAGTAGTAGGACACGGAGTGGAGAAAAACTGTTTTTT	CASSRTRSGEKLFF
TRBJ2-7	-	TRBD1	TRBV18	TGTGCCAGCTCACCGATGATGGGACAGGGGGTTTACGAGCAGTACTTC	CASSPMMGQGVYEQYF
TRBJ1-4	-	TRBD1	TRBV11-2	TGTGCCAGCAGCTCACACAGGGGGCGAAGTGAAAAACTGTTTTTT	CASSSHRGRSEKLFF